The TCR beta chain under discussion was sequenced for a study of PD-1 blockade in classical Hodgkin lymphoma. Produced via immunoSEQ multiplex PCR; TCRdb's table is partial and in-frame only. The data hold 25,000 to 30,000 clones, with less than 85% observed a single time. CDR3 size: 15 residues. J lost 5 bases, V lost 2 bases, and 2 bases had no gene match. CDR1 is SEHNR, CDR2 FQNEAQ, per germline (reference sequence). Time point described: cycle 4 day 1 (C4D1), after more than five weeks of nivolumab. Exposure to brentuximab vedotin varied, and each patient had relapsed following autologous stem cell transplantation. Magnetic negative selection of thawed PBMCs was the method by which CD4+ T cells were purified.

The V gene is TRBV7-9, the J gene TRBJ1-6; 8 bases map to TRBD1. This specimen was CD4+ T cells from blood, taken before the fourth cycle of nivolumab. The receptor's source is a human donor with classical Hodgkin lymphoma. The CDR3 loop reads CASSLLQGDNSPLHF. In nucleotides, the CDR3 is TGTGCCAGCAGCTTATTACAGGGGGATAATTCACCCCTCCACTTT.